A single sample is the source of the 24 T cell receptor beta chains below, sequenced in a study of T cell repertoires in cytomegalovirus infection. What these receptors recognize is not known. A single record per CDR3 protein comes from TCRdb applying MiXCR to the reads. The sample comprises fewer than 1,000,000 distinct CDR3 sequences, 31% of which are singletons, and roughly 13% rests with the top ten. The specimen was cultured CD8+ T cells from PBMCs, collected from culture after CMV antigen stimulation. The receptors here all came from a human donor in good health (CMV status not recorded). Some clones in this sample may be carry-over from other donors' samples.

This sequence joins TRBV5-5 and TRBJ1-6, with D possibly being TRBD1 (6 bases). This CDR3 is built from 16 residues. Trimming cost V 0 bases and J 13 bases, with 20 bases left between them. Germline values: CDR1 SGHKS, CDR2 YYEKEE (reference sequence). CDR3 region: CASSLAASRGYLPLHF. The CDR3 region has the DNA TGTGCCAGCAGCTTGGCCGCGAGCAGGGGTTATCTTCCCCTCCACTTT.

The V call is TRBV5-4, the J call TRBJ1-3; the match to TRBD1 covers 9 bases. This CDR3 spans 14 amino acids. The ends lost 4 bases at V and 9 bases at J; junction bases unmatched: 8. Germline CDR1 and CDR2: SGHNT and YYREEE (reference sequence). CDR3 loop: CASSAGTGLATIYF. CDR3 DNA: TGTGCCAGCAGCGCCGGGACAGGGTTAGCCACCATATATTTT.

This clonotype was observed at least ten times. V gene TRBV10-3 combines with J gene TRBJ2-5; D gene uncertain. The CDR3 has 14 amino acids. Germline V gene data show CDR1 as ENHRY and CDR2 as SYGVKD. V dropped 0 bases and J dropped 2 bases, with 7 bases sitting between them. For the CDR3, the DNA is TGTGCCATCAGTGAGTCTTACAGTCAAGAGACCCAGTACTTC. This sequence encodes CAISESYSQETQYF.

This clonotype was counted between two and nine times. J is TRBJ2-3 and V is TRBV7-3; 9 bases match TRBD1. With V trimmed by 6 bases and J by 3 bases, 10 bases remained unmatched. This CDR3 is built from 16 residues. Germline V gives CDR1 SGHTA, CDR2 FQGTGA. The CDR3 DNA reads as TGTGCCAGCAGTCTAAACAGGGGGCAAGAAACAGATACGCAGTATTTT. Its translation is CASSLNRGQETDTQYF.

This clonotype came up many times. The V gene is TRBV6-5, the J gene TRBJ2-3, with a tentative D call TRBD2 (6 bases). The CDR3 runs 14 residues. Trimming stripped 7 bases from V and 3 bases from J, with 14 bases between. CDR1 is MNHEY and CDR2 is SVGAGI in the germline V gene. The CDR3 protein is CASIKGGETDTQYF. The CDR3 nucleotides read TGTGCCAGCATTAAAGGCGGGGAAACAGATACGCAGTATTTT.

V is TRBV12-3 or TRBV12-4 and J is TRBJ1-5; 7 bases agree with TRBD1. The CDR3 runs 18 residues. J lost 3 bases, V lost 7 bases, and 18 bases had no gene match. The CDR3: CASTFTTSLDRTNQPQHF. The CDR3 bases are TGTGCCAGCACCTTTACCACCAGCCTGGACAGGACCAATCAGCCCCAGCATTTT.

The chain joins TRBV6-2 or TRBV6-3 to TRBJ2-7; possible D gene TRBD1, 5 bases. This CDR3 is built from 17 residues. The V gene lost 0 bases and the J gene lost 4 bases, with 19 bases spanning the gap. Germline assignment: CDR1 MNHEY and CDR2 SVGEGT. The DNA for the CDR3 is TGTGCCAGCAGTTACTCTGCAGGGATACCCTTCGGATACGAGCAGTACGTC. It encodes CASSYSAGIPFGYEQYV.

This chain uses TRBV5-6 with TRBJ2-1; 14 nucleotides match TRBD2. With V trimmed by 5 bases and J by 1 base, 2 bases remained unmatched. This CDR3 has 16 residues. Germline assignment: CDR1 SGHDT and CDR2 YYEEEE. The CDR3 loop is CASRGTSGGSYNEQFF. CDR3 DNA: TGTGCCAGCAGGGGGACTAGCGGGGGTTCCTACAATGAGCAGTTCTTC.

This clonotype was seen a handful of times. The rearrangement uses TRBV27 and TRBJ2-1, with 11 positions matching TRBD2. The CDR3 has 16 amino acids. The trim removed 3 bases at V and 9 bases at J, leaving 10 bases unmatched. Germline assignment: CDR1 MNHEY and CDR2 SMNVEV (reference sequence). The CDR3 sequence is CASSFLSGGAGTEQFF. The CDR3 DNA sequence: TGTGCCAGCAGTTTCCTTAGCGGGGGGGCCGGTACTGAGCAGTTCTTC.

The rearrangement links TRBV9 to TRBJ2-7, with D possibly TRBD2 on 6 matching bases. CDR1 and CDR2 (germline): SGDLS, YYNGEE. V lost 3 bases, J lost 6 bases, and 13 bases lay in between. The CDR3 contains 13 residues. The CDR3 DNA reads TGTGCCAGCAGCGCAGGGACGGAGGGCGAGCAGTACGTC. The encoded protein is CASSAGTEGEQYV.

The CDR3: CASSYSASGETQYF. CDR3 DNA sequence: TGTGCCAGCAGTTACTCGGCTAGCGGGGAGACCCAGTACTTC. The chain employs TRBV6-6 and TRBJ2-5, with 8 bases lining up with TRBD2. Trimming cost V 0 bases and J 5 bases; bases outside gene matches: 2. Per the germline V gene, CDR1 is MNHNY and CDR2 is SVGAGI (reference sequence). CDR3 length equals 14 residues.

The chain couples TRBV4-1 to TRBJ2-7; TRBD1 aligns across 8 bases. J lost 5 bases, V lost 0 bases, and 12 bases had no gene match. Germline lookup yields CDR1 MGHRA and CDR2 YSYEKL. CDR3 length equals 17 residues. The CDR3 loop is CASSQDAFGQGVNEQYF. The CDR3 region has the DNA TGCGCCAGCAGCCAAGATGCATTCGGACAGGGAGTAAACGAGCAGTACTTC.

At least ten counts were recorded for this clonotype. The V and J genes are TRBV7-6 and TRBJ1-1, with no clear D. The V end lost 1 base, the J end lost 5 bases, and 14 bases lay between the germline ends. Germline loops: CDR1 SGHVS, CDR2 FNYEAQ. The length of the CDR3 is 15 residues. CDR3 sequence (DNA): TGTGCCAGCAGCTTAGGGGCGGTGCCGGGGACTGAAGCTTTCTTT. Encoded protein: CASSLGAVPGTEAFF.

V and J are TRBV5-1 and TRBJ2-1; TRBD1 aligns across 11 bases. After removal of 6 bases from V and 8 bases from J, the junction contained 7 bases not matched to a gene. Germline loops: CDR1 SGHRS, CDR2 YFSETQ. The CDR3 sequence is 14 residues long. CDR3 amino acids: CASIPGQGGYEQFF. The CDR3, as DNA: TGCGCCAGCATACCGGGACAGGGGGGATATGAGCAGTTCTTC.

As to this clonotype: Just one base apart from a much larger clone, this may be a read error. The rearrangement links TRBV7-6 to TRBJ1-1; 8 positions match TRBD1. CDR1 SGHVS and CDR2 FNYEAQ come from the germline V gene. The J segment lost 5 bases and the V segment lost 5 bases, leaving 10 bases of the junction unmatched. This CDR3 is built from 15 residues. The chain's CDR3 is CASSPRQGTRTEAFF. CDR3 nucleotides: TGTGCCAGCAGCCCTAGACAGGGGACGAGGACTGAAGCTTTCTTT.

In its sample, this clonotype was seen many times. CDR3 region: CASSGGTGAYNEQFF. CDR3 sequence (DNA): TGTGCCAGCAGTGGTGGGACAGGGGCTTACAATGAGCAGTTCTTC. The chain combines TRBV6-1 with TRBJ2-1; 10 nucleotides match TRBD1. V lost 4 bases, J lost 4 bases, and 4 bases stayed unmatched. The CDR3 sequence is 15 residues long. Germline CDR1 and CDR2: MNHNS and SASEGT.

This clonotype was seen only a few times. The chain is built from TRBV20-1 and TRBJ2-1; 8 bases agree with TRBD1. CDR3 size: 16 residues. V lost 4 bases, J lost 0 bases, and 8 bases stayed unmatched. Germline V gene lookup returns CDR1 DFQATT and CDR2 SNEGSKA (reference sequence). This chain's CDR3 is CSAIRTGIGSYNEQFF. The CDR3 region has the DNA TGCAGTGCTATACGGACAGGGATAGGCTCCTACAATGAGCAGTTCTTC.

The V call is TRBV12-3 or TRBV12-4, the J call TRBJ2-3, with 8 bases fitting TRBD2. The J segment lost 6 bases and the V segment lost 10 bases, leaving 12 bases of the junction unmatched. There are 14 residues in the CDR3. The DNA of the CDR3 is TGTGCCAACAGCCCGATGGGCGGGGGGGATACGCAGTATTTT. Translating it yields CANSPMGGGDTQYF.

V is TRBV2 and J is TRBJ2-7; D is undetermined. This CDR3 comprises 11 residues. Germline CDR1 is SNHLY and CDR2 is FYNNEI. Trimming took off 7 bases at V and 1 base at J, with 5 bases between the two ends. The chain's CDR3 is CASTRSYEQYV. As DNA, the CDR3 is TGTGCCAGCACACGGTCCTACGAGCAGTACGTC.

This clonotype was found many times. The CDR3 coding sequence is TGTGCCAGCAGCTTAGGGGTAGCAGAGACCCAGTACTTC. Protein sequence: CASSLGVAETQYF. The rearrangement links TRBV7-2 to TRBJ2-5; D ambiguous. Germline V lookup: CDR1 SGHTA, CDR2 FQGNSA. V was clipped by 1 base and J by 4 bases, with 7 bases between them. CDR3 length equals 13 residues. The entire variable domain, with the rest obtained from reference TRBV7-2 and TRBJ2-5, is as follows: GAGVSQSPSNKVTEKGKDVELRCDPISGHTALYWYRQSLGQGLEFLIYFQGNSAPDKSGLPSDRFSAERTGGSVSTLTIQRTQQEDSAVYLCASSLGVAETQYFGPGTRLLVL.

This clonotype came up many times. The chain has TRBV10-3 and TRBJ1-1; a weak D match, TRBD1 (5 bases). This CDR3 region has 11 residues. Germline CDR1 is ENHRY and CDR2 is SYGVKD. V dropped 10 bases and J dropped 11 bases, with 17 bases sitting between them. This CDR3 is CATGAGSRAFF. CDR3 DNA sequence: TGTGCCACCGGGGCCGGCAGTAGGGCTTTCTTT.

This clonotype was detected ten times or more. The CDR3 region is CASSFGLGRGGRSYNEQFF. The CDR3 DNA reads TGTGCCAGCAGCTTTGGTCTTGGGCGGGGGGGCCGTTCCTACAATGAGCAGTTCTTC. The chain uses TRBV7-2 and TRBJ2-1; TRBD2 aligns across 9 bases. CDR3 length equals 19 residues. The germline V gene encodes CDR1 SGHTA and CDR2 FQGNSA. V dropped 3 bases and J dropped 1; count of bases not matched to a gene: 13.

Ten or more counts support this clonotype. This rearrangement joins TRBV7-2 to TRBJ1-1, with D possibly being TRBD1 (5 bases). The germline V gene has CDR1 SGHTA and CDR2 FQGNSA. This CDR3 has 16 residues. Trimming removed 0 bases from V and 5 bases from J, with 16 bases in between. Here the CDR3 DNA reads TGTGCCAGCAGCTTAGCGTCCCCCAGGGTTGTGACTGAAGCTTTCTTT. This sequence encodes CASSLASPRVVTEAFF.

The V call is TRBV6-2 or TRBV6-3, the J call TRBJ2-7; possible D gene TRBD2, 5 bases. Trimming removed 2 bases at V and 12 bases at J, with 17 bases between. Germline CDR1 MNHEY, CDR2 SVGEGT. This CDR3 has 13 residues. CDR3 loop: CASSYGGVTSRYV. CDR3 bases: TGTGCCAGCAGTTACGGAGGCGTCACGTCTCGGTACGTC.